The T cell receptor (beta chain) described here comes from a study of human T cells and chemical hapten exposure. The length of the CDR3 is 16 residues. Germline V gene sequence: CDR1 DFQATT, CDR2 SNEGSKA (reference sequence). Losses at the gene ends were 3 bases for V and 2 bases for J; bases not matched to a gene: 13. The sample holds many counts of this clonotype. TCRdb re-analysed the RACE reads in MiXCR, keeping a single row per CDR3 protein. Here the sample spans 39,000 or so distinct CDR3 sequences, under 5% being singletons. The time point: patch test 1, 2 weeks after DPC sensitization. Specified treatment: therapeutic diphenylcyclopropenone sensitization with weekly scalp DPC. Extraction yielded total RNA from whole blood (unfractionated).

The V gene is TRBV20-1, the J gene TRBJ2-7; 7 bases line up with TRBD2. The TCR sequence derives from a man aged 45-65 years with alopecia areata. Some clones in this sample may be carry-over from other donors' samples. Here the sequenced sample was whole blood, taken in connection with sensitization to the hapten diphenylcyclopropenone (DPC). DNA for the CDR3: TGCAGTGCTAGGCCCATAGAGCGGGGTAGTGCCTACGAGCAGTACTTC. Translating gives CSARPIERGSAYEQYF.